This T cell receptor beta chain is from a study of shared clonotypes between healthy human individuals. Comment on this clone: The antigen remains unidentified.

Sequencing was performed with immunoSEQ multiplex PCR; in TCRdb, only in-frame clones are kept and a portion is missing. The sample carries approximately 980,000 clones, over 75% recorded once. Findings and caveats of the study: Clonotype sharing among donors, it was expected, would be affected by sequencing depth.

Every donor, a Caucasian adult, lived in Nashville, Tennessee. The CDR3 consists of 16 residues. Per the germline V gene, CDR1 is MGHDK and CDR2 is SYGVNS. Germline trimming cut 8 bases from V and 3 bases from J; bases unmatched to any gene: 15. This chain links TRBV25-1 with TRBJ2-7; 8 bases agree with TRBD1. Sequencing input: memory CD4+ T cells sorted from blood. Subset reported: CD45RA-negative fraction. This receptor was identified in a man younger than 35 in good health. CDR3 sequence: CASVPPSGQGNYEQYF. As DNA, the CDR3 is TGTGCCAGCGTCCCACCGTCAGGACAGGGCAACTACGAGCAGTACTTC.